The 26 T cell receptor beta chains presented below share a single source sample, sequenced in a study of metastatic and nonmetastatic thyroid tumors (dated by TCRdb to the early 2020s). Before undergoing thyroid surgery, none of the patients had been given any kind of treatment. The library was built by means of PCR. For sequencing, an Illumina HiSeq 4000 was employed. The public reads were quality trimmed at Q25 with fastp and then assembled into clones with MiXCR by TCRdb, keeping productive beta chains. This sample holds roughly 89,000 clones; under 15% were observed only once. The ten most abundant clones make up roughly 10% of the sample. Sequenced input: tumor tissue. The receptors stem from a female donor with papillary thyroid cancer or a benign thyroid nodule (not recorded which). Some clones in this sample may be carry-over from other donors' samples.

This clone was seen more than once but under ten times. This rearrangement joins TRBV12-3 or TRBV12-4 to TRBJ2-3; 9 nucleotides line up with TRBD2. CDR3 length equals 14 residues. The J segment lost 6 bases and the V segment lost 10 bases, leaving 11 bases of the junction unmatched. The CDR3 reads CATLAGSAPDTQYF. CDR3 nucleotides: TGTGCCACCCTAGCGGGATCAGCCCCCGATACGCAGTATTTT.

The table lists this clone with a few counts. This could be a read error, since a much larger clone is one nucleotide away. The chain carries TRBV7-9 and TRBJ1-1; no definite D call. From germline, CDR1 is SEHNR and CDR2 FQNEAQ (reference sequence). Trimming shortened V by 5 bases and J by 0 bases, and 13 bases separated the two germline ends. The CDR3 extends over 15 amino acids. The CDR3 DNA sequence: TGTGCCAGCAGCCCCAGGACGGGTATGAACACTGAAGCTTTCTTT. Protein product: CASSPRTGMNTEAFF.

This chain connects TRBV5-8 to TRBJ2-2, with 9 bases that match TRBD2. From germline, CDR1 is SGHTS and CDR2 YDEGEE. This CDR3 has 16 amino acids. V trimming: 4 bases; J trimming: 3 bases; junction bases outside the gene matches: 7. The CDR3 DNA reads as TGTGCCAGCAGCAACATGGGCGGGAGGGACACCGGGGAGCTGTTTTTT. Its translation: CASSNMGGRDTGELFF.

This rearrangement joins TRBV3-1 to TRBJ2-1, with 16 bases fitting TRBD2. V lost 4 bases and J lost 0; bases outside the gene matches: 6. CDR1 and CDR2 (germline): LGHDT, YNNKEL (reference sequence). The CDR3 has 19 residues. As DNA, the CDR3 is TGTGCCAGCAGCCGCTCGGGACTAGCGGGAGGGAGCTCCTACAATGAGCAGTTCTTC. Translation: CASSRSGLAGGSSYNEQFF.

In regard to this clone: A much larger clone is a single base away; this may be a read error. V gene TRBV7-6 combines with J gene TRBJ2-3; TRBD1 agrees at 8 bases. The DNA end favors TRBJ1-5, so the J call may be wrong. The CDR3 runs 16 residues. In germline, CDR1 is SGHVS, CDR2 FNYEAQ. The CDR3, as DNA: TGTGCCAGCAGCTTAGGGGCCGCAGGGGGCACAGATACGCAGCATTTT. Encoded protein: CASSLGAAGGTDTQHF.

The chain carries TRBV4-1 and TRBJ1-3; the D gene is possibly TRBD1 (5 bases). Trimming removed 0 bases at V and 4 bases at J, with 10 bases between. Germline V gives CDR1 MGHRA, CDR2 YSYEKL. The length of the CDR3 is 15 residues. CDR3 coding DNA: TGCGCCAGCAGCCAAGAAGACAGAATAGGAAACACCATATATTTT. Amino acids: CASSQEDRIGNTIYF.

Note on this clone: This sequence may be a read error, since a much larger clone differs from it by one base. This sequence joins TRBV10-2 and TRBJ2-5, with 7 bases aligning to TRBD2. Germline V gene sequence: CDR1 WSHSY, CDR2 SAAADI. The CDR3 is 12 residues long. For the CDR3, the DNA is TGCGCCAGCAGCCCTAGCGGAGAGAACCAGTACTTC. Residues: CASSPSGENQYF.

Within the sample, this clone is medium-sized. The chain uses TRBV11-1 and TRBJ2-1; possibly TRBD2 for D (6 bases). Germline lookup yields CDR1 SGHAT and CDR2 FQDESV (reference sequence). The ends were cut back, 5 bases at V and 7 bases at J, with 18 bases in the middle. The CDR3 runs to 15 residues. The CDR3 here is CASSKEAGTFNEQFF. The DNA for the CDR3 is TGTGCCAGCAGCAAGGAGGCCGGGACTTTTAATGAGCAGTTCTTC.

On this clone itself: Being one base from a much bigger clone, this may be a read error. This rearrangement joins TRBV6-2 or TRBV6-3 to TRBJ1-1, with no clear D. Trimming took 6 bases from V and 5 from J, leaving 19 bases between them. CDR1 is MNHEY and CDR2 is SVGEGT in the germline V gene. There are 15 residues in the CDR3. The DNA for the CDR3 is TGTGCCAGCAGCCGAACAGTGGCCGGAGGGACTGAAGCTTTCTTT. It is translated as CASSRTVAGGTEAFF.

This clone appeared a few times. A much more abundant neighbour one base away suggests this may be a read error. This same CDR3 is encoded by further DNA sequences in the sample. The CDR3 DNA follows: TGTGCCACCAGTAGAGGGCTAGCGGGAGACAATGAGCAGTTCTTC. This translates into CATSRGLAGDNEQFF. The J gene is TRBJ2-1, the V gene TRBV15; 10 bases are a match to TRBD2. Germline lookup yields CDR1 LNHNV and CDR2 YYDKDF (reference sequence). This CDR3 spans 15 amino acids.

With regard to this clone: The missing conserved phenylalanine or tryptophan at the end of this CDR3 makes a read error likely. V is TRBV7-9 and J is TRBJ2-2; TRBD2 matches 14 bases. CDR1 and CDR2 from the germline V gene are SEHNR and FQNEAQ (reference sequence). CDR3 size: 15 residues. The CDR3 sequence is CASNGLAGGTGELFS. CDR3 coding DNA: TGTGCTAGCAACGGACTAGCGGGAGGAACCGGGGAGCTGTTTTCT.

The V gene is TRBV27, the J gene TRBJ2-7; 9 nucleotides agree with TRBD1. The germline V gene encodes CDR1 MNHEY and CDR2 SMNVEV (reference sequence). This CDR3 region has 16 residues. The J segment lost 2 bases and the V segment lost 3 bases, leaving 8 bases of the junction unmatched. The CDR3 protein is CASSLKPGQGAYEQYF. The DNA of the CDR3 is TGTGCCAGCAGTTTGAAACCGGGACAGGGAGCCTACGAGCAGTACTTC.

This clone appeared many times. The chain combines TRBV10-3 with TRBJ1-4, with 7 bases aligning to TRBD1. Germline assignment: CDR1 ENHRY and CDR2 SYGVKD. The junction had 8 bases not matched to a gene; V was cut back by 8 bases and J by 8 bases. This CDR3 comprises 13 residues. The CDR3, as DNA: TGTGCCATCGGCGACAGGGCGGGGGAAAAACTGTTTTTT. It encodes CAIGDRAGEKLFF.

Concerning this clone: A much larger clone lies one base from this, so it may be a read error. The same CDR3 can be traced to other DNA sequences in this sample. The genes are TRBV24-1 and TRBJ2-5; D gene ambiguous. The CDR3 has 13 amino acids. Germline values: CDR1 KGHDR, CDR2 SFDVKD. The CDR3 loop reads CATNDPGGETQYF. CDR3 DNA: TGTGCCACCAATGATCCCGGTGGGGAGACCCAGTACTTC.

This clone was observed many times. V usage is TRBV3-1 and J usage is TRBJ2-7; 7 positions match TRBD2. There are 15 residues in the CDR3. With 2 bases clipped from V and 4 bases from J, the junction kept 8 bases outside the gene matches. Per the germline V gene, CDR1 is LGHDT and CDR2 is YNNKEL (reference sequence). The CDR3, as DNA: TGTGCCAGCAGCCAACAACCTAGCGGAACTTACGAGCAGTACTTC. It translates to CASSQQPSGTYEQYF.

This clone was seen at least ten times. The gene calls are TRBV20-1 and TRBJ2-3, with 15 bases fitting TRBD2. Germline V gene data show CDR1 as DFQATT and CDR2 as SNEGSKA (reference sequence). J was trimmed by 4 bases and V by 3 bases; bases with no gene match: 11. This CDR3 comprises 18 residues. The CDR3 DNA follows: TGCAGTGCTAGCCTGAGGACTAGCGGGAGGGCCGTCGCAGATACGCAGTATTTT. This translates into CSASLRTSGRAVADTQYF.

This clone has ten or more counts. CDR3 loop: CSARGTSGEETQYF. CDR3 bases: TGCAGTGCTAGGGGGACTAGCGGGGAAGAGACCCAGTACTTC. The chain carries TRBV20-1 and TRBJ2-5; 13 bases match TRBD2. V gave up 3 bases and J gave up 3 bases; unmatched junction bases: 1. Germline V gene data show CDR1 as DFQATT and CDR2 as SNEGSKA (reference sequence). The CDR3 contains 14 residues.

This clone has a count of ten or more. This rearrangement joins TRBV2 to TRBJ2-3; 13 positions agree with TRBD2. Germline-derived CDR1 and CDR2 are SNHLY and FYNNEI. CDR3 length: 16 amino acids. The V segment lost 3 bases and the J segment 1 base; nucleotides outside the gene matches: 1. CDR3 DNA: TGTGCCAGCAGTGACGGACTAGCGGGGGGCACAGATACGCAGTATTTT. Amino acid sequence: CASSDGLAGGTDTQYF. Supplemented by reference TRBV2 and TRBJ2-3, the full variable domain reads EPEVTQTPSHQVTQMGQEVILRCVPISNHLYFYWYRQILGQKVEFLVSFYNNEISEKSEIFDDQFSVERPDGSNFTLKIRSTKLEDSAMYFCASSDGLAGGTDTQYFGPGTRLTVL.

The table lists this clone with many counts. CDR3 sequence (DNA): TGTGCCAGCACCCTGGGGGGTGAACTAAACTCACCCCTCCACTTT. Amino acids: CASTLGGELNSPLHF. The chain links TRBV7-8 to TRBJ1-6; a weak D match, TRBD1 (5 bases). This CDR3 is 15 amino acids long. Trimming stripped 7 bases from V and 10 bases from J, with 20 bases between. The germline CDR1 and CDR2 sequences are SGHVS and FQNEAQ.

A remark on this clone: A much larger clone differs by one base, so this may be a read error. The chain employs TRBV10-2 and TRBJ2-5; 7 bases line up with TRBD2. The CDR3 is 14 amino acids. The V gene end was trimmed by 6 bases and the J gene end by 8 bases; junction bases not matched to a gene: 12. Looked up from germline, CDR1 is WSHSY and CDR2 is SAAADI. CDR3 sequence: CASRPGGIGDTQYF. CDR3 nucleotides: TGCGCCAGCAGGCCCGGGGGGATCGGGGATACCCAGTACTTC.

This sequence joins TRBV11-3 and TRBJ2-7; a weak D match, TRBD1 (5 bases). V shed 6 bases and J shed 3 bases, with 12 bases lying between them. Germline V gives CDR1 SGHNT, CDR2 YENEEA. CDR3 length: 13 amino acids. DNA for the CDR3: TGTGCCAGCAGGCCAGGACACGACTACGAGCAGTACTTC. It translates to CASRPGHDYEQYF.

A word on this clone: An end of the junction differs from the germline gene, which may be a read error. This chain joins TRBV9 and TRBJ2-7, with 9 bases aligning to TRBD2. The germline V gene has CDR1 SGDLS and CDR2 YYNGEE. This CDR3 contains 16 residues. This CDR3 reads CASRRVLAGSPDEQYF. The CDR3 nucleotides are TGTGCCAGCAGGAGAGTGCTAGCGGGATCCCCGGACGAGCAGTACTTT.

The chain recombines TRBV6-1 with TRBJ2-3; 7 positions agree with TRBD1. Trimming at V came to 3 bases and at J to 7 bases, leaving 4 bases not matched to a gene. The CDR3 is 13 residues long. CDR1 and CDR2 from the germline V gene are MNHNS and SASEGT. The CDR3 nucleotides read TGTGCCAGCAGTGAGGCGACAGGGTATACGCAGTATTTT. Amino acids: CASSEATGYTQYF.

The sample holds many counts of this clone. The genes are TRBV5-6 and TRBJ2-1; 7 bases agree with TRBD2. J was trimmed by 6 bases and V by 2 bases; bases with no gene match: 2. This CDR3 is built from 13 residues. The germline CDR1 and CDR2 sequences are SGHDT and YYEEEE. CDR3 nucleotides: TGTGCCAGCAGCTTAGGACTAGGCAATGAGCAGTTCTTC. Protein sequence: CASSLGLGNEQFF.

This clone was observed many times. Other DNA sequences in the same sample also yield this CDR3. The chain links TRBV10-1 to TRBJ1-1, with no clear D. The V end lost 2 bases, the J end lost 5 bases, and 15 bases lay between the germline ends. Germline CDR1 is WNHNN and CDR2 is SYGVQD (reference sequence). The CDR3 sequence is 15 residues long. The DNA of the CDR3 is TGCGCCAGCAGTGAGATCGATCGAGGGCTGACTGAAGCTTTCTTT. It is translated as CASSEIDRGLTEAFF.

This clone has at least ten counts. CDR3 loop: CASTRTSDSYNEQFF. In DNA form, the CDR3 reads TGTGCCAGTACTCGGACTAGCGACTCCTACAATGAGCAGTTCTTC. The V call is TRBV19, the J call TRBJ2-1; 9 nucleotides line up with TRBD2. The CDR3 is made up of 15 amino acids. After removal of 7 bases from V and 0 bases from J, the junction contained 4 bases not matched to a gene. Germline V gives CDR1 LNHDA, CDR2 SQIVND (reference sequence). Based on the CDR3 plus reference TRBV19 and TRBJ2-1, the full variable domain is DGGITQSPKYLFRKEGQNVTLSCEQNLNHDAMYWYRQDPGQGLRLIYYSQIVNDFQKGDIAEGYSVSREKKESFPLTVTSAQKNPTAFYLCASTRTSDSYNEQFFGPGTRLTVL.